These 9 T cell receptor beta chains came from one sample sequenced in a study of tumor-infiltrating lymphocytes in primary liver carcinoma. cDNA specific to TCR beta was made from 500 ng of total RNA, with a constant-region primer employed for priming. Three nested multiplex PCR rounds, a slightly modified ARM-PCR, produced the libraries for TCR beta. Primers for the first two PCR rounds were TRBV1-TRBV30 forward primers and a C-beta reverse primer (about 11 cycles per round). TCRdb processed the multiplex PCR reads anew with MiXCR; each CDR3 protein has one entry. The repertoire holds about 200,000 distinct CDR3 sequences, with 65% as singletons. Unsorted whole blood yielded blood RNA, and germline DNA was extracted as well. The material sequenced was peripheral blood. These receptors were obtained from a woman in her sixties or seventies with primary liver carcinoma and hepatitis B virus infection.

Note on this clonotype: A junction boundary mismatches the germline segment, possibly from a read error. The chain has TRBV11-3 and TRBJ2-2; D might be TRBD1 (5 bases). The CDR3 consists of 15 residues. The germline gives CDR1 SGHNT, CDR2 YENEEA. The chain's CDR3 is CAGSPQDKGPGELFF. The CDR3 DNA reads as TGTGCCGGCAGCCCCCAGGACAAGGGGCCCGGGGAGCTGTTTTTT. Using reference TRBV11-3 and TRBJ2-2 for the parts outside the CDR3, the full variable domain is EAGVVQSPRYKIIEKKQPVAFWCNPISGHNTLYWYLQNLGQGPELLIRYENEEAVDDSQLPKDRFSAERLKGVDSTLKIQPAELGDSAVYLCAGSPQDKGPGELFFGEGSRLTVL.

As concerns this clonotype: The germline gene is not matched at one end of the junction; a read error may be the cause. The chain has TRBV4-2 and TRBJ2-3; D ambiguous. This CDR3 has 14 amino acids. From germline, CDR1 is LGHNA and CDR2 YNFKEQ. As DNA, the CDR3 is TGTGTCAGCAGCCAAGTTAGTGGCACAGATACGCAGTATTTT. It encodes CVSSQVSGTDTQYF.

As concerns this clonotype: A much larger clone lies a single base off, so this may be a read error. The chain is built from TRBV6-5 and TRBJ2-7, with 10 nucleotides matching TRBD1. This CDR3 region has 15 residues. Per germline, CDR1 MNHEY and CDR2 SVGAGI. Trimming removed 4 bases from V and 9 bases from J; junction bases left unmatched: 12. CDR3 protein: CASSSTGTGDAGQYF. The CDR3 nucleotides are TGTGCCAGCAGTTCCACCGGGACAGGGGATGCGGGGCAGTACTTC.

Notes on this clonotype: Here the CDR3 omits its conserved ending phenylalanine or tryptophan, so a read error is the likely source. This rearrangement joins TRBV4-1 to TRBJ1-2; the D is unclear. Germline V lookup: CDR1 MGHRA, CDR2 YSYEKL. The CDR3 loop spans 16 amino acids. Trimming removed 0 bases at V and 7 bases at J, with 18 bases between. Here the CDR3 reads CASSQDIRSPGGGYTS. CDR3 sequence (DNA): TGCGCCAGCAGCCAAGATATCAGGAGCCCAGGTGGTGGCTACACCTCC.

The rearrangement uses TRBV11-2 and TRBJ2-7; D might be TRBD2 (7 bases). Trimming pared 8 bases from V and 2 bases from J, leaving 19 bases between. The CDR3 is 15 residues long. Germline V gene lookup returns CDR1 SGHAT and CDR2 FQNNGV. CDR3: CASGREGEGTYEQYF. The CDR3 DNA reads as TGTGCCAGCGGCCGAGAGGGGGAGGGCACCTACGAGCAGTACTTC.

With regard to this clonotype: Here the CDR3 omits its conserved ending phenylalanine or tryptophan, so a read error is the likely source. The chain recombines TRBV6-1 with TRBJ1-1; D call uncertain. The CDR3 sequence is 15 residues long. Deletions cut 6 bases from V and 0 bases from J, with 14 bases between. The germline V gene has CDR1 MNHNS and CDR2 SASEGT. The CDR3 reads CASRQVWAVNTEAFS. The DNA of the CDR3 is TGTGCCAGCAGGCAAGTATGGGCGGTGAACACTGAAGCTTTCTCT.

This clonotype was observed many times. This sequence joins TRBV4-1 and TRBJ2-2; TRBD2 matches at 9 bases. The V and J ends lost 6 bases and 1 base, in that order; junction bases with no gene match: 0. This CDR3 has 14 residues. Germline V CDR1 and CDR2: MGHRA, YSYEKL. CDR3 bases: TGCGCCAGCAGGACTAGCGGGAACACCGGGGAGCTGTTTTTT. This codes for CASRTSGNTGELFF.

The chain couples TRBV13 to TRBJ2-7; 10 bases map to TRBD1. This CDR3 has 15 amino acids. The trim removed 5 bases at V and 4 bases at J, leaving 8 bases unmatched. Germline-derived CDR1 and CDR2 are PRHDT and FYEKMQ (reference sequence). CDR3 in amino acids: CASSTTTGGPYEQYF. CDR3 bases: TGTGCCAGCAGCACTACGACAGGGGGCCCTTACGAGCAGTACTTC.

Concerning this clonotype itself: At one end, the junction sequence differs from germline, possibly due to a read error. This chain joins TRBV11-2 and TRBJ2-2; TRBD1 or TRBD2 may be the D gene (5 bases each). Germline CDR1 is SGHAT and CDR2 is FQNNGV. CDR3 length: 19 residues. This chain's CDR3 is CTSSLDRLSLDGANGELFF. CDR3 sequence (DNA): TGTACCAGCAGCTTAGACCGCCTAAGCCTGGACGGGGCAAACGGGGAACTGTTTTTT.